The rows below give T cell receptor beta chains drawn from one sample of a study of Graves' ophthalmopathy and Graves' hyperthyroidism. In TCRdb, the multiplex PCR reads were re-called with MiXCR into one record per CDR3 protein. The table lists 150,000 to 200,000 distinct CDR3 sequences, approximately 40% of them singletons. The specimen sequenced was peripheral blood. The receptors stem from a man aged 25 to 40 with Graves' ophthalmopathy. Both conserved end residues are part of each CDR3. The D gene is left open where the match is weak. A clone size is listed for some rows: how often the clone was seen (once, few, many), or a class if it is expanded.

clone size	D gene	V gene	J gene	CDR3 protein	CDR3 DNA
-	-	TRBV28	TRBJ1-6	CASSLLGAHSPLHF	TGTGCCAGCAGTTTACTAGGGGCGCATTCACCCCTCCACTTT
many	-	TRBV7-3	TRBJ2-2	CASSLFGQGWSGELFF	TGTGCCAGCAGCTTATTCGGGCAGGGGTGGTCCGGGGAGCTGTTTTTT
many	TRBD2	TRBV6-5	TRBJ2-2	CASSYFASGNTGELFF	TGTGCCAGCAGTTATTTCGCTAGCGGCAACACCGGGGAGCTGTTTTTT
many	-	TRBV6-1	TRBJ1-1	CATVRGEAFF	TGTGCCACGGTCCGAGGGGAAGCTTTCTTT
few	-	TRBV7-8	TRBJ2-5	CASSPYLVRETQYF	TGTGCCAGCAGCCCCTACCTAGTCAGGGAGACCCAGTACTTC
few	TRBD1	TRBV6-1	TRBJ1-2	CASSRPGQSNYGYTF	TGTGCCAGCAGTCGTCCGGGACAGAGTAACTATGGCTACACCTTC
many	-	TRBV6-2/TRBV6-3	TRBJ2-5	CASSQDIQETQYF	TGTGCCAGCAGTCAGGACATTCAAGAGACCCAGTACTTC
many	-	TRBV30	TRBJ2-7	CAWSVASTAYEQYF	TGTGCCTGGAGTGTAGCGTCCACGGCCTACGAGCAGTACTTC
-	TRBD1	TRBV24-1	TRBJ2-2	CATSDWDSANTGELFF	TGTGCCACCAGTGACTGGGACAGCGCGAACACCGGGGAGCTGTTTTTT
many	TRBD2	TRBV4-3	TRBJ2-7	CASSQDSVGSGTYEQYF	TGCGCCAGCAGCCAAGATAGCGTAGGTAGCGGGACCTACGAGCAGTACTTC
-	TRBD2	TRBV28	TRBJ2-7	CASSLASSGSHEQYF	TGTGCCAGCAGTTTAGCGTCTAGCGGGAGTCACGAGCAGTACTTC
many	-	TRBV11-1	TRBJ1-1	CASSYEGVTEAFF	TGTGCCAGCAGCTATGAGGGGGTCACTGAAGCTTTCTTT
-	-	TRBV2	TRBJ1-5	CASSGEADNQPQHF	TGTGCCAGCAGTGGAGAGGCCGACAATCAGCCCCAGCATTTT
many	-	TRBV30	TRBJ1-1	CAWSVSGWGTEAFF	TGTGCCTGGAGTGTCTCGGGGTGGGGCACTGAAGCTTTCTTT
-	-	TRBV15	TRBJ1-2	CATSRDQAWTYGYTF	TGTGCCACCAGCAGAGATCAGGCGTGGACCTATGGCTACACCTTC
once	-	TRBV6-2/TRBV6-3	TRBJ1-2	CASSYRGENYGYTF	TGTGCCAGCAGTTACAGGGGGGAGAACTATGGCTACACCTTC
many	TRBD1	TRBV20-1	TRBJ1-1	CSASRQGVNTEAFF	TGCAGTGCTAGCAGACAGGGAGTAAACACTGAAGCTTTCTTT
many	TRBD1	TRBV12-3/TRBV12-4	TRBJ1-2	CASSPGQNYGYTF	TGTGCCAGCAGTCCGGGACAGAACTATGGCTACACCTTC
many	TRBD1	TRBV6-5	TRBJ2-5	CASISGTGEETQYF	TGTGCCAGCATATCCGGGACAGGGGAAGAGACCCAGTACTTC
many	TRBD1	TRBV5-1	TRBJ1-1	CASSPGTGDNTEAFF	TGCGCCAGCAGCCCCGGGACAGGGGATAACACTGAAGCTTTCTTT
many	-	TRBV28	TRBJ2-1	CASSLELDEQFF	TGTGCCAGCAGTTTAGAACTAGATGAGCAGTTCTTC
few	TRBD2	TRBV20-1	TRBJ2-7	CSASASGSSYEQYF	TGCAGTGCTAGTGCTAGCGGGAGCTCCTACGAGCAGTACTTC
many	-	TRBV12-3/TRBV12-4	TRBJ2-7	CASSEGKYEQYF	TGTGCCAGCAGCGAGGGAAAATACGAGCAGTACTTC
many	TRBD1	TRBV28	TRBJ1-2	CASSRTGTGVDYGYTF	TGTGCCAGCAGTCGCACCGGGACAGGGGTCGACTATGGCTACACCTTC
few	TRBD2	TRBV11-3	TRBJ2-7	CASSPRVAGSYEQYF	TGTGCCAGCAGCCCCAGGGTAGCGGGATCCTACGAGCAGTACTTC
-	TRBD2	TRBV20-1	TRBJ2-5	CSAPPLLAGGLETQYF	TGCAGTGCTCCGCCCCTACTAGCGGGAGGATTAGAGACCCAGTACTTC
many	-	TRBV6-5	TRBJ1-1	CASSRAGEDTEAFF	TGTGCCAGCAGCCGGGCGGGGGAGGACACTGAAGCTTTCTTT
many	-	TRBV29-1	TRBJ1-3	CSGEGRSSSGNTIYF	TGCAGCGGTGAAGGCAGGTCCTCCTCTGGAAACACCATATATTTT
many	TRBD1	TRBV20-1	TRBJ2-5	CSATRDRQETQYF	TGCAGTGCTACCCGGGACAGACAAGAGACCCAGTACTTC
-	TRBD2	TRBV6-1	TRBJ2-7	CASSSGRTRSYEQYF	TGTGCCAGCAGTAGCGGGAGAACTCGTTCCTACGAGCAGTACTTC
-	TRBD2	TRBV28	TRBJ2-7	CASSLFGGSVEQYF	TGTGCCAGCAGTTTATTCGGGGGGTCTGTCGAGCAGTACTTC
-	-	TRBV27	TRBJ2-7	CASSLRWETYEQYF	TGTGCCAGCAGTTTAAGATGGGAAACCTACGAGCAGTACTTC
many	-	TRBV30	TRBJ2-2	CAWSLDSTGELFF	TGTGCCTGGAGTCTTGACAGCACCGGGGAGCTGTTTTTT
once	-	TRBV12-3/TRBV12-4	TRBJ2-7	CASSLKSARTYEQYF	TGTGCCAGCAGTTTAAAATCGGCCAGAACCTACGAGCAGTACTTC
few	-	TRBV6-2/TRBV6-3	TRBJ2-7	CASRNSYEQYF	TGTGCCAGCAGGAACTCCTACGAGCAGTACTTC
many	-	TRBV6-5	TRBJ1-2	CASTPLGGFGYTF	TGTGCCAGCACCCCCCTCGGGGGGTTTGGCTACACCTTC
many	-	TRBV29-1	TRBJ2-7	CSVEVGSYEQYF	TGCAGCGTTGAAGTAGGGTCCTACGAGCAGTACTTC
many	TRBD2	TRBV12-3/TRBV12-4	TRBJ2-7	CASSLRTRSHYEQYF	TGTGCCAGCAGTTTAAGGACTAGATCCCACTACGAGCAGTACTTC
-	TRBD2	TRBV11-2	TRBJ2-5	CASSIGTSEETQYF	TGTGCCAGCAGCATAGGGACTAGCGAAGAGACCCAGTACTTC
many	-	TRBV2	TRBJ2-7	CASRMDSAGDEQYF	TGTGCCAGCAGGATGGACAGTGCCGGGGACGAGCAGTACTTC
-	-	TRBV7-9	TRBJ2-7	CASSPQEGRYEQYF	TGTGCCAGCAGCCCCCAAGAGGGGAGGTACGAGCAGTACTTC